This is a list of T cell receptor beta chains from one sample in a study of shared clonotypes between healthy human individuals. TCRdb's copy holds only in-frame clones and misses some; the assay was immunoSEQ multiplex PCR. The table shows under 1 million clones, with 90% to 95% occurring only once. The sample taken for sequencing was naive CD8+ T cells sorted from blood. The receptors here all came from a man aged 25 to 40 in good health. Both conserved end residues are part of each CDR3. The D gene is left open where the match is weak. Expanded clones are given a class, and other clones once, few, many or no size at all.

14	TRBV14	once	TRBJ2-2	-	TGTGCCAGCAGCCAATTCCTCCCAACTGGGGAGCTGTTTTTT	CASSQFLPTGELFF
15	TRBV6-1	-	TRBJ2-2	-	TGTGCCAGCAGAGCTTCACAGGGATTGGCCGGGGAGCTGTTTTTT	CASRASQGLAGELFF
15	TRBV7-8	-	TRBJ2-1	TRBD1	TGTGCCAGCAGCCCGACAGGGGGCTCCTACAATGAGCAGTTCTTC	CASSPTGGSYNEQFF
14	TRBV28	-	TRBJ1-1	-	TGTGCCAGCAGTTTGGCGGAGATGAACACTGAAGCTTTCTTT	CASSLAEMNTEAFF
16	TRBV19	-	TRBJ2-3	-	TGTGCCAGTAGTATAGAGCTTATAACCTCCACAGATACGCAGTATTTT	CASSIELITSTDTQYF
15	TRBV7-2	-	TRBJ2-7	TRBD1	TGTGCCAGCAGCTTATATAGTCAGGGGGCCTACGAGCAGTACTTC	CASSLYSQGAYEQYF
15	TRBV28	-	TRBJ2-3	-	TGTGCCAGCAGTTGCCGGACAAGTGGCACAGATACGCAGTATTTT	CASSCRTSGTDTQYF
18	TRBV18	-	TRBJ2-1	-	TGTGCCAGCTCACTCGGCCCCTCCTTCGACCTCTCCTACAATGAGCAGTTCTTC	CASSLGPSFDLSYNEQFF
15	TRBV7-8	-	TRBJ2-3	-	TGTGCCAGCAGTTTTAGCGGAGAACCTGCGGATACGCAGTATTTT	CASSFSGEPADTQYF
18	TRBV4-1	-	TRBJ2-1	TRBD2	TGCGCCAGCAGCCAAGTTGGACTAGCGGTGCTGACCTACAATGAGCAGTTCTTC	CASSQVGLAVLTYNEQFF
15	TRBV6-5	-	TRBJ2-1	-	TGTGCCAGCAGTTACTCGTCTAGGATCGAGAATGAGCAGTTCTTC	CASSYSSRIENEQFF
11	TRBV30	-	TRBJ2-7	-	TGTGCCTGGAGTGTACGACAGGAGCAGTACTTC	CAWSVRQEQYF
16	TRBV28	-	TRBJ1-4	TRBD1	TGTGCCAGCAGTTCCCTGCTCACAGGGGCCCTACGTGAACTGTTTTTT	CASSSLLTGALRELFF
19	TRBV4-1	-	TRBJ2-1	TRBD2	TGCGCCAGCAGCCAAGTACCGGGAGACGGGCAGGGAGCGGGGAATGAGCAGTTCTTC	CASSQVPGDGQGAGNEQFF
16	TRBV7-6	-	TRBJ2-2	TRBD2	TGTGCCAGCACCCAACCTCGGGGGGGGGATGCCGGGGAGCTGTTTTTT	CASTQPRGGDAGELFF
15	TRBV28	-	TRBJ2-5	-	TGTGCCAGCAGTTTCGGGGAGGTCTTGCGAGAGACCCAGTACTTC	CASSFGEVLRETQYF
15	TRBV19	-	TRBJ2-7	TRBD1	TGTGCCAGTTCTGCCGGGACAGGGGGTTTGTACGAGCAGTACTTC	CASSAGTGGLYEQYF
14	TRBV30	-	TRBJ1-4	TRBD1	TGTGCCTGGAGTACCGGGACAGGGAATGAAAAACTGTTTTTT	CAWSTGTGNEKLFF
12	TRBV27	-	TRBJ2-1	-	TGTGCCAGCAGTTTTAGTAGGAACGAGCAGTTCTTC	CASSFSRNEQFF
14	TRBV28	-	TRBJ2-1	-	TGTGCCAGCAGTCCGGCTTCGGGCCACAATGAGCAGTTCTTC	CASSPASGHNEQFF
13	TRBV14	-	TRBJ2-7	-	TGTGCCAGCAGCCTCACGGACTTCTACGAGCAGTACTTC	CASSLTDFYEQYF
13	TRBV6-1	-	TRBJ2-7	TRBD2	TGTGCCAGCGGTCTAGCGGGAGTGGACGAGCAGTACTTC	CASGLAGVDEQYF
15	TRBV5-4	-	TRBJ2-7	-	TGTGCCAGCAGCACCCGGGGCGCCTTATTAACCGAGCAGTACTTC	CASSTRGALLTEQYF
11	TRBV7-9	-	TRBJ2-1	-	TGTGCCAGCAGCCAAGGGTGGGAGCAGTTCTTC	CASSQGWEQFF
15	TRBV13	-	TRBJ2-1	TRBD2	TGTGCCAGCAGCCTCGTTGCGGGAGGCTCGCGGGAGCAGTTCTTC	CASSLVAGGSREQFF
14	TRBV5-4	-	TRBJ1-1	-	TGTGCCAGCAGCTTGGCCTCAGTGAACACTGAAGCTTTCTTT	CASSLASVNTEAFF
14	TRBV14	-	TRBJ2-7	-	TGTGCCAGCAGCCAAGGGTGGAGCTCCTACGAGCAGTACTTC	CASSQGWSSYEQYF
14	TRBV9	-	TRBJ2-7	-	TGTGCCAGCAGCGTAGGAGCAGGGGCGCACGAGCAGTACTTC	CASSVGAGAHEQYF
14	TRBV4-1	few	TRBJ2-7	TRBD1	TGCGCCAGCAGCCCGGGGACAGGCTCCTACGAGCAGTACTTC	CASSPGTGSYEQYF
13	TRBV15	-	TRBJ2-7	-	TGTGCCACCAGCAGAGACACATACTACGAGCAGTACTTC	CATSRDTYYEQYF
17	TRBV28	once	TRBJ2-2	TRBD2	TGTGCCAGCAGTTCTTCTAGGACTAGCGGGAGGACCGGGGAGCTGTTTTTT	CASSSSRTSGRTGELFF
18	TRBV11-2	-	TRBJ2-1	TRBD2	TGTGCCAGCAGCTTAGATGGGCTAGCGGGAGGGCCCTATAATGAGCAGTTCTTC	CASSLDGLAGGPYNEQFF
15	TRBV7-9	-	TRBJ2-2	-	TGTGCCAGCGGCGCGGCAGGGAGCAACACCGGGGAGCTGTTTTTT	CASGAAGSNTGELFF
15	TRBV27	-	TRBJ2-7	-	TGTGCCAGCAGCTTCTGGGGGCAGGGGATTTACGAGCAGTACTTC	CASSFWGQGIYEQYF
15	TRBV6-1	-	TRBJ1-4	-	TGTGCCAGCAGTGAATTCTTAAGGGCTGGTGAAAAACTGTTTTTT	CASSEFLRAGEKLFF
12	TRBV9	few	TRBJ2-3	-	TGTGCCAGCAGCGTACAGGGAGATACGCAGTATTTT	CASSVQGDTQYF
14	TRBV27	-	TRBJ2-5	TRBD1	TGTGCCAGCAGTTCGGACAGGGGGCAAGAGACCCAGTACTTC	CASSSDRGQETQYF
15	TRBV15	once	TRBJ2-7	-	TGTGCCACCAGCGGGTCGGACGAGCCTTCCTACGAGCAGTACTTC	CATSGSDEPSYEQYF
20	TRBV5-1	-	TRBJ2-7	TRBD2	TGCGCCAGCAGCTTGGCCCTAGCGGGGGTGGAGCAGGGATCCGACTACGAGCAGTACTTC	CASSLALAGVEQGSDYEQYF
16	TRBV27	-	TRBJ2-5	TRBD2	TGTGCCAGCAGCGAAGGACTAGCGGGGGAGAAAGAGACCCAGTACTTC	CASSEGLAGEKETQYF
12	TRBV2	-	TRBJ1-1	-	TGTGCCAGCATCGGTTCTTTGGGCAAAGCTTTCTTT	CASIGSLGKAFF
15	TRBV27	-	TRBJ2-7	-	TGTGCCAGCGAACCCAGGCATATCGTTCCCTACGAGCAGTACTTC	CASEPRHIVPYEQYF
11	TRBV2	-	TRBJ2-2	TRBD1	TGTGCCGGACAGGGGACCGGGGAGCTGTTCTTT	CAGQGTGELFF
14	TRBV7-2	-	TRBJ2-1	-	TGTGCCAGCAGCCCAAGGACGGATTACAATGAGCAGTTCTTC	CASSPRTDYNEQFF
17	TRBV7-9	-	TRBJ2-2	TRBD2	TGTGCCAGCAGCTCGGCGGAGCGGGACGGCAACACCGGGGAGCTGTTTTTT	CASSSAERDGNTGELFF
18	TRBV29-1	-	TRBJ2-2	TRBD2	TGCAGCGTTGTCGGCGGGGGTAGCGGGAGCGCGAACACCGGGGAGCTGTTTTTT	CSVVGGGSGSANTGELFF
15	TRBV10-1	-	TRBJ2-3	-	TGCGCCAGCAGTGAGTCCGGGACCCGATTAGGAGTGCAGTATTTT	CASSESGTRLGVQYF
15	TRBV5-1	-	TRBJ1-5	TRBD1	TGCGCCAGCAGCCCCACAGGGGAACGCAATCAGCCCCAGCATTTT	CASSPTGERNQPQHF
17	TRBV27	-	TRBJ1-5	TRBD1	TGTGCCAGCAGTCCAAGTCCCGGGACAGGGGGCTATCAGCCCCAGCATTTT	CASSPSPGTGGYQPQHF
19	TRBV7-9	-	TRBJ1-4	TRBD1	TGTGCCAGCAGCTTAGCTGGGGGCGGGACAGGGCCAGGCAATGAAAAACTGTTTTTT	CASSLAGGGTGPGNEKLFF
18	TRBV7-6	-	TRBJ2-1	TRBD2	TGTGCCAGCAGCTCTTTATGGGTTCTAGCGGGAGTGAACAATGAGCAGTTCTTC	CASSSLWVLAGVNNEQFF
18	TRBV28	-	TRBJ1-1	-	TGTGCCAGCAGTTTAGAATTCAAAACGGGGCAGAAGAACACTGAAGCTTTCTTT	CASSLEFKTGQKNTEAFF
18	TRBV27	-	TRBJ2-2	-	TGTGCCAGCAGCTCCATTGGGAATGTTTTGCTTTACACCGGGGAGCTGTTTTTT	CASSSIGNVLLYTGELFF
15	TRBV6-5	-	TRBJ2-7	TRBD1	TGTGCCAGCAGAGCGACAGGGGGCGCACCCTACGAGCAGTACTTC	CASRATGGAPYEQYF
16	TRBV11-2	-	TRBJ2-1	TRBD2	TGTGCCAGCAGCTTAGGCCCTCTAGCGGGAGGTAATGAGCAGTTCTTC	CASSLGPLAGGNEQFF
16	TRBV7-2	-	TRBJ2-7	-	TGTGCCAGCAGCTCCAATCTAGAGAGTAATGACTACGAGCAGTACTTC	CASSSNLESNDYEQYF
15	TRBV15	-	TRBJ1-1	TRBD1	TGTGCCACCAGCAGAGACCGGACAGGGGACACTGAAGCTTTCTTT	CATSRDRTGDTEAFF
16	TRBV2	-	TRBJ2-1	TRBD1	TGTGCCAGCCGAGAAATAGAGGGACAGGGTGACAATGAGCAGTTCTTC	CASREIEGQGDNEQFF
12	TRBV2	-	TRBJ2-5	-	TGTGCCAGCAGGAGCCCCTCAGAGACCCAGTACTTC	CASRSPSETQYF